The 3 T cell receptor beta chains below were found in one sample sequenced in a study of regulatory T cells in long-lasting Graves disease. Sequencing libraries for TCR beta were prepared with iRepertoire HTBI primers and Arm-PCR of CDR3 regions. TCRdb itself ran the multiplex PCR reads through MiXCR, one entry per CDR3 protein. This table has approximately 400,000 distinct CDR3 sequences, around 15% appearing once. The time point was: newly diagnosed GD, antithyroid drugs for less than 3 months. PBMCs provided the RNA from which the TCR library was made. The material was peripheral blood mononuclear cells (PBMCs), obtained at new diagnosis, from a patient treated with antithyroid drugs. These TCRs come from a female donor with Graves disease.

This clonotype turned up a few times. CDR3 protein: CANTLIELYYRNTEAFF. CDR3 in DNA: TGTGCCAACACGCTAATCGAATTATACTATAGGAACACTGAAGCTTTCTTT. This chain uses TRBV7-9 with TRBJ1-1; D remains unclear. Germline values: CDR1 SEHNR, CDR2 FQNEAQ (reference sequence). This CDR3 has 17 residues. V shed 10 bases and J shed 1 base, with 25 bases lying between them.

The chain is built from TRBV27 and TRBJ2-7, with no clear D. V was trimmed by 7 bases and J by 6 bases, leaving 19 bases between them. Germline-derived CDR1 and CDR2 are MNHEY and SMNVEV (reference sequence). The CDR3 has 14 amino acids. CDR3 coding DNA: TGTGCCAGCACCCTAGGTAGCCCCGGAGCCGAGCAGTACTTC. This sequence encodes CASTLGSPGAEQYF.

This clonotype was counted at least ten times. The chain is built from TRBV7-9 and TRBJ1-4, with 7 bases aligning to TRBD1. There are 14 residues in the CDR3. The J segment lost 5 bases and the V segment lost 3 bases, leaving 3 bases of the junction unmatched. Per germline, CDR1 SEHNR and CDR2 FQNEAQ (reference sequence). The CDR3 protein is CASSLAGQNEKLFF. The CDR3 bases are TGTGCCAGCAGCTTGGCGGGACAGAATGAAAAACTGTTTTTT.